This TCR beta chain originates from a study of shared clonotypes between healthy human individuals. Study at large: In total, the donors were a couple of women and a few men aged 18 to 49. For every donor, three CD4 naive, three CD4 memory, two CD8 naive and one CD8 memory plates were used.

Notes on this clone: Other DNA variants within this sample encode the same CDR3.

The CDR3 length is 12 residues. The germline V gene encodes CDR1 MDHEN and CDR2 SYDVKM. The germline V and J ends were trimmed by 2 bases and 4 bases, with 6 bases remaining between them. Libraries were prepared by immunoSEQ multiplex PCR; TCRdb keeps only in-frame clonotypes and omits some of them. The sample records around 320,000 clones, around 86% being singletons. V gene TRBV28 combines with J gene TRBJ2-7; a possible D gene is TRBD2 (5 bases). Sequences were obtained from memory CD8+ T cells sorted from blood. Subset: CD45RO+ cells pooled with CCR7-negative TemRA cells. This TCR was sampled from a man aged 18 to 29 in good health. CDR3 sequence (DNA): TGTGCCAGCAGTTTACGGGGTTACGAGCAGTACTTC. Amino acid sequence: CASSLRGYEQYF.